This TCR beta chain is from a study of CD8 T cells in ankylosing spondylitis. Study-wide results and caveats: Disease-associated clonotypes exhibited CD8+ identity and were relatively infrequent in peripheral blood.

About this clonotype itself: Its specificity is unknown.

TCRdb passed the 5' RACE reads through MiXCR, listing each CDR3 protein once. The top ten hold about 19% of the sample, which has 200,000 to 250,000 distinct CDR3 sequences, roughly a tenth seen once. This receptor was taken from a male donor with ankylosing spondylitis or in good health (not recorded which). Sequencing used blood, either unsorted or a sorted T cell fraction (not recorded which).

CDR3 residues: CSVGAGGLTGELFF. The DNA for the CDR3 is TGCAGCGTTGGAGCGGGGGGACTCACCGGGGAGCTGTTTTTT. The chain employs TRBV29-1 and TRBJ2-2, with 9 bases identical to TRBD2. Trimming took 4 bases from V and 4 from J; bases not matched to a gene: 4. This CDR3 region has 14 residues. Germline-derived CDR1 and CDR2 are SQVTM and ANQGSEA.